The 21 T cell receptor beta chains in this list originate from one sample, sequenced in a study of cytomegalovirus exposure and HLA in healthy donors. Both 60 Vbeta primers and 13 Jbeta primers went into the PCR. Profiled with immunoSEQ multiplex PCR; TCRdb holds only in-frame clones, not every one. There are about 120,000 clones in the sample; 60% to 85% occur only once, and roughly 2.6% lies in the top ten. The specimen sequenced was PBMCs. The origin of the receptors is a female donor in good health and CMV-seronegative.

This clone was picked up many times. The V call is TRBV6-1, the J call TRBJ1-6, with D unresolved. Trimming stripped 3 bases from V and 10 bases from J, with 10 bases between. Germline loops: CDR1 MNHNS, CDR2 SASEGT. The CDR3 runs to 13 residues. As DNA, the CDR3 is TGTGCCAGCAGTGAGGATGAGGTGTCACCCCTCCACTTT. Its translation is CASSEDEVSPLHF.

The chain is built from TRBV4-1 and TRBJ1-1, with D maybe TRBD1 (6 bases). CDR3 length: 14 residues. Germline CDR1 MGHRA, CDR2 YSYEKL. Between the trimmed V and J ends, which lost 1 base and 0 bases, there was a span of 6 bases. The chain's CDR3 is CASSQGTVNTEAFF. Written as DNA, the CDR3 is TGCGCCAGCAGCCAAGGGACAGTGAACACTGAAGCTTTCTTT.

The rearrangement joins TRBV19 to TRBJ2-2; a weak D match, TRBD2 (5 bases). Germline values: CDR1 LNHDA, CDR2 SQIVND (reference sequence). The CDR3 consists of 12 residues. Trimming cost V 7 bases and J 7 bases, with 10 bases left between them. CDR3 protein: CASKVGDGELFF. CDR3 in DNA: TGTGCCAGTAAGGTCGGGGACGGGGAGCTGTTTTTT.

The chain recombines TRBV5-1 with TRBJ2-2, with 11 nucleotides matching TRBD2. This CDR3 is 19 amino acids long. The junction had 9 bases not matched to a gene; V was cut back by 0 bases and J by 2 bases. Germline V gives CDR1 SGHRS, CDR2 YFSETQ. The CDR3 loop reads CASSLVNLAGGPNTGELFF. CDR3 coding DNA: TGCGCCAGCAGCTTGGTCAACCTAGCGGGGGGCCCTAACACCGGGGAGCTGTTTTTT.

V is TRBV5-4 and J is TRBJ2-5; 7 bases are shared with TRBD2. Germline V gene sequence: CDR1 SGHNT, CDR2 YYREEE (reference sequence). The CDR3 runs 15 residues. V lost 0 bases and J lost 3; bases outside the gene matches: 5. The chain's CDR3 is CASSLGGTTKETQYF. CDR3 bases: TGTGCCAGCAGCTTGGGCGGGACTACCAAAGAGACCCAGTACTTC.

A few counts support this clone. The chain employs TRBV2 and TRBJ2-1; 7 bases fit TRBD2. The CDR3 runs 15 residues. The V gene end was trimmed by 1 base and the J gene end by 3 bases; junction bases not matched to a gene: 3. Per the germline V gene, CDR1 is SNHLY and CDR2 is FYNNEI. The CDR3 sequence: CASSEGLADYNEQFF. The CDR3 nucleotides are TGTGCCAGCAGTGAAGGGCTAGCGGACTACAATGAGCAGTTCTTC.

This clone was detected only a few times. This chain joins TRBV29-1 and TRBJ1-3; D is perhaps TRBD1 (6 bases). Per germline, CDR1 SQVTM and CDR2 ANQGSEA. This CDR3 comprises 11 residues. V lost 6 bases, J lost 7 bases, and 10 bases lay in between. CDR3 loop: CSVRQANTIYF. CDR3 nucleotide sequence: TGCAGCGTCCGACAGGCCAACACCATATATTTT. Full variable domain (remainder filled in from reference TRBV29-1 and TRBJ1-3): SAVISQKPSRDICQRGTSLTIQCQVDSQVTMMFWYRQQPGQSLTLIATANQGSEATYESGFVIDKFPISRPNLTFSTLTVSNMSPEDSSIYLCSVRQANTIYFGEGSWLTVV.

The chain uses TRBV19 and TRBJ2-1; D is possibly TRBD2 (6 bases). V lost 7 bases and J 2 bases, leaving 12 bases between the germline ends. The CDR3 loop spans 14 amino acids. The germline V gene has CDR1 LNHDA and CDR2 SQIVND (reference sequence). The CDR3 protein is CASTDRLAYNEQFF. The CDR3 DNA reads TGTGCCAGTACTGATCGACTAGCCTACAATGAGCAGTTCTTC.

This clone has a single count. The chain links TRBV2 to TRBJ2-3, with TRBD2 identical over 14 bases. The CDR3 is 15 amino acids. Germline assignment: CDR1 SNHLY and CDR2 FYNNEI. V trimming: 8 bases; J trimming: 3 bases; junction bases outside the gene matches: 4. The CDR3 DNA is TGTGCCAGCCAGACTAGCGGGGGGGCAACAGATACGCAGTATTTT. This translates into CASQTSGGATDTQYF.

V gene TRBV5-1 combines with J gene TRBJ1-2; D not resolved. This CDR3 is 13 amino acids long. The V gene's germline CDR1 is SGHRS and CDR2 YFSETQ. Trimming removed 3 bases at V and 4 bases at J, with 10 bases between. CDR3 in amino acids: CASSSSGSYGYTF. CDR3 nucleotide sequence: TGCGCCAGCAGCTCTTCCGGGAGCTATGGCTACACCTTC.

The chain recombines TRBV30 with TRBJ2-2; D not certain. The V end lost 3 bases, the J end lost 5 bases, and 13 bases lay between the germline ends. The CDR3 is 14 amino acids. In germline, CDR1 is GTSNPN, CDR2 SVGIG (reference sequence). The chain's CDR3 is CAWSAQVRTGELFF. The DNA of the CDR3 is TGTGCCTGGAGCGCGCAAGTAAGAACCGGGGAGCTGTTTTTT.

This chain links TRBV5-1 with TRBJ2-1; tentative D call: TRBD2 (7 bases). CDR1 is SGHRS, CDR2 YFSETQ, per germline. This CDR3 spans 15 amino acids. V lost 0 bases and J 7 bases, leaving 14 bases between the germline ends. DNA for the CDR3: TGCGCCAGCAGCTTGGGAGGGGGGGGCTGGAATGAGCAGTTCTTC. As protein: CASSLGGGGWNEQFF.

The V and J genes are TRBV5-4 and TRBJ1-2; 9 bases match TRBD1. CDR1 is SGHNT, CDR2 YYREEE, per germline (reference sequence). The J segment lost 6 bases and the V segment lost 4 bases, leaving 7 bases of the junction unmatched. The CDR3 consists of 14 residues. CDR3 in amino acids: CASSPQQGANGYTF. The CDR3 DNA follows: TGTGCCAGCAGCCCCCAACAGGGGGCTAATGGCTACACCTTC.

V and J are TRBV7-3 and TRBJ2-1; 14 bases fit TRBD2. Trimming removed 1 base from V and 7 bases from J; junction bases left unmatched: 18. CDR3 length: 21 residues. CDR1 SGHTA and CDR2 FQGTGA come from the germline V gene. The CDR3 bases are TGTGCCAGCAGCTTAAGGCTTGGGTGGCGACTAGCGGGGGGGAAAACGAATGAGCAGTTCTTC. It codes for CASSLRLGWRLAGGKTNEQFF. Full variable domain (missing parts from reference TRBV7-3 and TRBJ2-1): GAGVSQTPSNKVTEKGKYVELRCDPISGHTALYWYRQSLGQGPEFLIYFQGTGAADDSGLPNDRFFAVRPEGSVSTLKIQRTERGDSAVYLCASSLRLGWRLAGGKTNEQFFGPGTRLTVL.

The chain uses TRBV4-1 and TRBJ1-1; no firm D call. This CDR3 is built from 13 residues. CDR1 is MGHRA, CDR2 YSYEKL, per germline. Trimming removed 0 bases from V and 5 bases from J, with 7 bases in between. CDR3 DNA: TGCGCCAGCAGCCAAGACACGGAGACTGAAGCTTTCTTT. This gives the protein CASSQDTETEAFF.

The genes are TRBV2 and TRBJ1-1; the match to TRBD1 covers 7 bases. The CDR3 sequence is 15 residues long. With 4 bases clipped from V and 10 bases from J, the junction kept 15 bases outside the gene matches. Germline V gene sequence: CDR1 SNHLY, CDR2 FYNNEI. The CDR3 is CASSGDRAGIMGAFF. The DNA of the CDR3 is TGTGCCAGCAGTGGAGACAGGGCTGGAATTATGGGAGCTTTCTTT. Full variable domain (missing parts from reference TRBV2 and TRBJ1-1): EPEVTQTPSHQVTQMGQEVILRCVPISNHLYFYWYRQILGQKVEFLVSFYNNEISEKSEIFDDQFSVERPDGSNFTLKIRSTKLEDSAMYFCASSGDRAGIMGAFFGQGTRLTVV.

This clone appeared a few times. This rearrangement joins TRBV5-1 to TRBJ1-1; 7 bases are a match to TRBD1. The CDR3 has 13 residues. In germline, CDR1 is SGHRS, CDR2 YFSETQ. V shed 4 bases and J 6 bases; nucleotides not matched to a gene: 6. The DNA of the CDR3 is TGCGCCAGCAGCCAGACAGGGACCCCTGAAGCTTTCTTT. It specifies CASSQTGTPEAFF.

The CDR3 DNA is TGCAGCGCCTACTCGGGGGGCTGGGACAATGAGCAGTTCTTC. The encoded protein is CSAYSGGWDNEQFF. The V call is TRBV29-1, the J call TRBJ2-1; the D gene is possibly TRBD2 (7 bases). The V end lost 7 bases, the J end lost 5 bases, and 18 bases lay between the germline ends. CDR1 and CDR2 (germline): SQVTM, ANQGSEA. The CDR3 totals 14 residues.

This clone was seen a handful of times. The sample carries other DNA sequences with the same CDR3. The CDR3 nucleotides read TGTGCCAGCAGCTTGCAGGGCTCCTACGAGCAGTACTTC. It codes for CASSLQGSYEQYF. This sequence joins TRBV5-4 and TRBJ2-7; perhaps TRBD1 as D (5 bases). Germline lookup yields CDR1 SGHNT and CDR2 YYREEE (reference sequence). CDR3 length: 13 residues. Trimming stripped 1 base from V and 0 bases from J, with 5 bases between.

V gene TRBV6-5 combines with J gene TRBJ2-5; no reliable D call. The DNA end lines up better with TRBJ2-7; the J call may be wrong. The CDR3 length is 12 residues. Germline lookup yields CDR1 MNHEY and CDR2 SVGAGI. The CDR3 coding sequence is TGTGCCAGCGGAATGGCAGACTACGAGCAGTACTTC. Translated: CASGMADYEQYF.

This clone was seen just once. The chain joins TRBV6-5 to TRBJ1-6; the D gene is possibly TRBD1 (5 bases). Germline-derived CDR1 and CDR2 are MNHEY and SVGAGI. This CDR3 is 13 amino acids long. V shed 6 bases and J shed 7 bases, with 10 bases lying between them. CDR3 DNA: TGTGCCAGCAGCAGGGAAGCGAATTCACCCCTCCACTTT. The encoded protein is CASSREANSPLHF.